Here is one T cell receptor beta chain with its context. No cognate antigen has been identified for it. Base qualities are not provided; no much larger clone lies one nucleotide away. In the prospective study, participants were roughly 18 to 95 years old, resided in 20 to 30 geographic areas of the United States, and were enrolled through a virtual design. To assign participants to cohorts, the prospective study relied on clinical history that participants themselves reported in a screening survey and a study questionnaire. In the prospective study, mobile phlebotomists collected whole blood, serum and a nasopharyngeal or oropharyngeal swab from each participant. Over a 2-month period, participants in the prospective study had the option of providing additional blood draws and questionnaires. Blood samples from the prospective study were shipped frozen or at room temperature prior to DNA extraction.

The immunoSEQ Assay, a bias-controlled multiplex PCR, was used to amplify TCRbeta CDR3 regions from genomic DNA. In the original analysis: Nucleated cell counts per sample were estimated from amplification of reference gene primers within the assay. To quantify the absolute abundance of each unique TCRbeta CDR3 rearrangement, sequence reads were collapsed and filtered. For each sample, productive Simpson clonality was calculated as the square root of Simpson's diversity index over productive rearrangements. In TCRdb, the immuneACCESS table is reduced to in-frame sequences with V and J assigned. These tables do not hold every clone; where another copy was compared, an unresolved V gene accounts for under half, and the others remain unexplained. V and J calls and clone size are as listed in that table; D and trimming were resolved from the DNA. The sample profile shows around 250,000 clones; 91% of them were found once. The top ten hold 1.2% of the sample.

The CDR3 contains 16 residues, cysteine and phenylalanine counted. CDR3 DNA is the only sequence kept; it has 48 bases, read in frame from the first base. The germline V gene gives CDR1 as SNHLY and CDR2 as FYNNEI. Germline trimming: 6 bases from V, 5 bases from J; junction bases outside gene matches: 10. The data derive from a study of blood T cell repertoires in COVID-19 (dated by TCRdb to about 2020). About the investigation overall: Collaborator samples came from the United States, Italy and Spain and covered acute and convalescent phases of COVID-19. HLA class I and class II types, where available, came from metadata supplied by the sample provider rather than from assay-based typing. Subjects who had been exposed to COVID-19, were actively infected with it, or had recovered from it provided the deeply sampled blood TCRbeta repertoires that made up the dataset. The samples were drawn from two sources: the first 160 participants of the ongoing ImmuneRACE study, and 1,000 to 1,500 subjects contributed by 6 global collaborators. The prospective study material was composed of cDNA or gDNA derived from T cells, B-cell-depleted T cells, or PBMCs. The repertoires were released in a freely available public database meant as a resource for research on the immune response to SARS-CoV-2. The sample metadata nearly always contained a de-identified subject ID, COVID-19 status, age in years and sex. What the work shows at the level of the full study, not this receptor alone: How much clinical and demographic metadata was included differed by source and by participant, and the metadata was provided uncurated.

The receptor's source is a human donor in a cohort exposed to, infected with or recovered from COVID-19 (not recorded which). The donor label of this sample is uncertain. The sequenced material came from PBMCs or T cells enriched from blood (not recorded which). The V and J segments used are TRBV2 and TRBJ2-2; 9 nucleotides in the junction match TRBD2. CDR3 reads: CASRGVAGARTGELFF. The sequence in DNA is TGTGCCAGCAGGGGGGTAGCGGGGGCGCGGACCGGGGAGCTGTTTTTT. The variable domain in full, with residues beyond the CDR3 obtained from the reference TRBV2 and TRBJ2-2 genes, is EPEVTQTPSHQVTQMGQEVILRCVPISNHLYFYWYRQILGQKVEFLVSFYNNEISEKSEIFDDQFSVERPDGSNFTLKIRSTKLEDSAMYFCASRGVAGARTGELFFGEGSRLTVL.